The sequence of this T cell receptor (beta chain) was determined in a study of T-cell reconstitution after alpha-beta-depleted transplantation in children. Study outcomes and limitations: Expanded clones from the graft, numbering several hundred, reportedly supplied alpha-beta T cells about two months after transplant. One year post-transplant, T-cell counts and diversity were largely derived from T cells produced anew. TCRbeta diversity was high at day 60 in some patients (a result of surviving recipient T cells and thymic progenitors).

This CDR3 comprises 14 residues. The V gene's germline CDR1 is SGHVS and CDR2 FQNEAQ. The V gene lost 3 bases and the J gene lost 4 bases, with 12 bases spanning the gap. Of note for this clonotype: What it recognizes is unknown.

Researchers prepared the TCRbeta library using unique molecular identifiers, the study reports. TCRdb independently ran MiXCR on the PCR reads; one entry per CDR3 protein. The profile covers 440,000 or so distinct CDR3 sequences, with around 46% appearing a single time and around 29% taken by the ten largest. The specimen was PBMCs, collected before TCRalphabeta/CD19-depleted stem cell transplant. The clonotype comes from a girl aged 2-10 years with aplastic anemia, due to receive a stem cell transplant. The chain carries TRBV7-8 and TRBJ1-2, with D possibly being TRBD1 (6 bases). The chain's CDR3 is CASSFQGPSYGYTF. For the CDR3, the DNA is TGTGCCAGCAGCTTTCAGGGGCCCTCCTATGGCTACACCTTC.